Below, 19 T cell receptor beta chains from the same sample are listed, as sequenced in a study of blood T cells in healthy people across ages (dated by TCRdb to between 2015 and 2017). The receptor library was made with 5' RACE. The sequencer listed for this sample is Illumina HiSeq 2500. A second roughly 6 to 12 cycle PCR used a sample-barcoded 5' primer and a J-beta primer mix. TCRdb applied fastp at Q25 and MiXCR to the public reads, then kept only in-frame beta chains. CDR3 protein duplicates are merged, each entry listing the most common genes and DNA. Recorded for this sample are approximately 1.5 million distinct CDR3 sequences; about 35% of them occurred a single time. Around 11% of the sample is held by the ten biggest clonotypes. The sample taken for sequencing was blood. Source of these receptors: a woman aged 25 to 39 in good health.

On this clonotype itself: The limits of the CDR3 on the DNA are not certain, so only TCRdb's listed CDR3 is given. This chain joins TRBV28 and TRBJ2-7; TRBD2, the table's D call, lacks a check against the DNA. Ends included, the CDR3 has 12 residues. Germline assignment: CDR1 MDHEN and CDR2 SYDVKM. CDR3: CASSSSRVWQYF.

CDR3 region: CASSVAVWSYNEQFF. The CDR3 bases are TGTGCCAGCAGCGTAGCGGTGTGGTCCTACAATGAGCAGTTCTTC. The chain carries TRBV9 and TRBJ2-1, with D hard to call. Trimming took 0 bases from V and 1 from J, leaving 8 bases between them. The germline gives CDR1 SGDLS, CDR2 YYNGEE. The CDR3 spans 15 residues.

This chain joins TRBV20-1 and TRBJ2-4, with a possible D match to TRBD2 (5 bases). Looked up from germline, CDR1 is DFQATT and CDR2 is SNEGSKA (reference sequence). The CDR3 loop spans 14 amino acids. V was clipped by 5 bases and J by 0 bases, with 11 bases between them. This CDR3 is CSAPGGLAKNIQYF. CDR3 coding DNA: TGCAGTGCTCCCGGTGGACTAGCCAAAAACATTCAGTACTTC.

Worth noting for this clonotype: At one boundary the junction diverges from the germline segment, which might be a read error. V gene TRBV7-2 combines with J gene TRBJ2-7; a possible D gene is TRBD2 (7 bases). Germline V CDR1 and CDR2: SGHTA, FQGNSA. There are 16 residues in the CDR3. The CDR3 region is CASNLLGGTNTYEQYF. The CDR3 DNA sequence: TGTGCCAGCAACTTACTAGGGGGGACTAACACCTACGAGCAGTACTTC.

The chain joins TRBV4-2 to TRBJ2-5; possibly TRBD1 for D (7 bases). With 0 bases removed from V and 3 bases from J, the gap between germline ends came to 17 bases. The CDR3 length is 17 residues. Per the germline V gene, CDR1 is LGHNA and CDR2 is YNFKEQ. CDR3 DNA sequence: TGTGCCAGCAGCCAAGATAGGGGGCAGGGGGAGGAAGAGACCCAGTACTTC. Translation: CASSQDRGQGEEETQYF.

V is TRBV28 and J is TRBJ2-7; D gene uncertain. The V end lost 5 bases, the J end lost 1 base, and 21 bases lay between the germline ends. The CDR3 runs to 17 residues. Per germline, CDR1 MDHEN and CDR2 SYDVKM. The CDR3 DNA is TGTGCCAGCAGTCCCTCGGGCGGACCATGGGGATCCTACGAGCAGTACTTC. Translation: CASSPSGGPWGSYEQYF. The full variable domain, completed using reference TRBV28 and TRBJ2-7, is DVKVTQSSRYLVKRTGEKVFLECVQDMDHENMFWYRQDPGLGLRLIYFSYDVKMKEKGDIPEGYSVSREKKERFSLILESASTNQTSMYLCASSPSGGPWGSYEQYFGPGTRLTVT.

J is TRBJ2-1 and V is TRBV3-1, with 8 bases lining up with TRBD2. The germline V gene has CDR1 LGHDT and CDR2 YNNKEL (reference sequence). The ends lost 1 base at V and 7 bases at J; junction bases unmatched: 9. This CDR3 has 16 amino acids. In nucleotides, the CDR3 is TGTGCCAGCAGCCAAGGTGCGGGGGGATTCTTGAATGAGCAGTTCTTC. This sequence encodes CASSQGAGGFLNEQFF.

About this clonotype itself: At one end, the junction sequence differs from germline, possibly due to a read error. V usage is TRBV6-2 or TRBV6-3 and J usage is TRBJ2-3; 12 bases are a match to TRBD2. There are 17 residues in the CDR3. The V gene's germline CDR1 is MNHEY and CDR2 SVGEGT. CDR3 nucleotides: TGTGCCGGCAGTTACCGCTGGCTAGCGGGGGGGCTGGATACGCAGTATTTT. It translates to CAGSYRWLAGGLDTQYF.

At least ten counts were recorded for this clonotype. This sequence joins TRBV9 and TRBJ2-7; D is possibly TRBD2 (7 bases). The V end lost 3 bases, the J end lost 4 bases, and 14 bases lay between the germline ends. This CDR3 has 14 residues. The germline V gene has CDR1 SGDLS and CDR2 YYNGEE. CDR3 sequence: CASSAAGAEYEQYF. The CDR3, as DNA: TGTGCCAGCAGCGCCGCGGGGGCTGAGTACGAGCAGTACTTC.

The chain joins TRBV7-2 to TRBJ2-5; D is possibly TRBD2 (5 bases). The CDR3 covers 13 residues. V was cut by 1 base and J by 11 bases, with 14 bases left in between. The V gene's germline CDR1 is SGHTA and CDR2 FQGNSA. The CDR3 sequence: CASSLGALEEQYF. The CDR3 region has the DNA TGTGCCAGCAGCTTAGGGGCCCTGGAGGAGCAGTACTTC. The entire variable domain, with the rest obtained from reference TRBV7-2 and TRBJ2-5, is as follows: GAGVSQSPSNKVTEKGKDVELRCDPISGHTALYWYRQSLGQGLEFLIYFQGNSAPDKSGLPSDRFSAERTGGSVSTLTIQRTQQEDSAVYLCASSLGALEEQYFGPGTRLLVL.

The chain is built from TRBV4-1 and TRBJ1-4, with D possibly matching TRBD1 (6 bases). This CDR3 is 15 amino acids long. Germline-derived CDR1 and CDR2 are MGHRA and YSYEKL. V was shortened by 3 bases and J by 14 bases, with 22 bases between the two germline ends. DNA for the CDR3: TGCGCCAGCAGCCAGGACAGTGGGCTCAGGAAGGATCTGTTTTTT. Translated: CASSQDSGLRKDLFF.

The chain has TRBV7-9 and TRBJ2-1; 8 nucleotides line up with TRBD2. The CDR3 length is 15 residues. With 5 bases clipped from V and 10 bases from J, the junction kept 13 bases outside the gene matches. Germline V CDR1 and CDR2: SEHNR, FQNEAQ (reference sequence). CDR3 region: CASSRAGLGSYEQFF. In nucleotides, the CDR3 is TGTGCCAGCAGCCGAGCGGGACTAGGCTCCTACGAGCAGTTCTTC.

A remark on this clonotype: Given a much more abundant clone one base away, this may be a read error. The chain employs TRBV14 and TRBJ1-1; D ambiguous. This CDR3 is built from 13 residues. Deletions cut 4 bases from V and 1 base from J, with 7 bases between. Germline V gene sequence: CDR1 SGHDN, CDR2 FVKESK. The CDR3 reads CASSPKRNTEAFF. The DNA for the CDR3 is TGTGCCAGCAGCCCTAAACGGAACACTGAAGCTTTCTTT.

The V call is TRBV29-1, the J call TRBJ2-7; D is perhaps TRBD2 (5 bases). This CDR3 is 13 amino acids long. The germline V gene encodes CDR1 SQVTM and CDR2 ANQGSEA. The germline V and J ends were trimmed by 7 bases and 1 base, with 14 bases remaining between them. The CDR3 sequence: CSADYSGSYEQYF. The CDR3 region has the DNA TGCAGCGCTGATTACAGCGGATCCTACGAGCAGTACTTC.

This clonotype occurred a few times. The genes are TRBV7-8 and TRBJ1-2; D uncertain. CDR3 length: 13 amino acids. Trimming removed 5 bases at V and 4 bases at J, with 11 bases between. The germline CDR1 and CDR2 sequences are SGHVS and FQNEAQ. The CDR3 nucleotides are TGTGCCAGCAGCGTCGACAAGTTCTATGGCTACACCTTC. Translated: CASSVDKFYGYTF.

In this sample, this clonotype turned up once. The chain is built from TRBV4-1 and TRBJ2-7; TRBD1 might be the D (6 bases). In germline, CDR1 is MGHRA, CDR2 YSYEKL. V was pared by 1 base and J by 0 bases, with 10 bases between. The length of the CDR3 is 15 residues. The DNA for the CDR3 is TGCGCCAGCAGCCAAGTTCCAGGGGTCTCCTACGAGCAGTACTTC. Its protein product is CASSQVPGVSYEQYF.

Points on this clonotype: Sequence at one end of the junction differs from germline and may be a read error. The chain uses TRBV5-6 and TRBJ2-5, with a weak D call TRBD1 (5 bases). The CDR3 extends over 14 amino acids. The V gene's germline CDR1 is SGHDT and CDR2 YYEEEE. The CDR3 region has the DNA TGTGCCAGCAGCTTCCACAGGTACCAAGAGATCCAGTACTTC. Amino acid sequence: CASSFHRYQEIQYF.

Of note for this clonotype: One end of the junction is discordant with germline, which a read error may explain. This chain joins TRBV15 and TRBJ2-1, with 8 bases matching TRBD2. CDR1 is LNHNV, CDR2 YYDKDF, per germline (reference sequence). The CDR3 runs to 19 residues. This CDR3 reads CATSPGGADGTSLDNERFF. DNA for the CDR3: TGTGCCACCAGCCCCGGGGGGGCTGATGGAACCTCCCTAGACAATGAGCGGTTCTTC.

This clonotype was detected ten times or more. J is TRBJ2-1 and V is TRBV5-5; no definite D call. V was clipped by 5 bases and J by 5 bases, with 8 bases between them. Per germline, CDR1 SGHKS and CDR2 YYEKEE (reference sequence). This CDR3 contains 12 residues. The chain's CDR3 is CASSLPDNEQFF. DNA for the CDR3: TGTGCCAGCAGTCTGCCTGACAATGAGCAGTTCTTC.